Below, 24 T cell receptor beta chains from the same sample are listed, as sequenced in a study of T cells in Graves' hyperthyroidism and ophthalmopathy. There were TCR beta CDR3 regions amplified from RNA transcripts. The TCR CDR3 was amplified in a first-round RT-PCR using the HTBI primer set. TCRdb ran MiXCR on the multiplex PCR reads and lists one entry per CDR3 protein. The table has approximately 560,000 distinct CDR3 sequences, under 60% seen once; the top ten hold 8.2%. The material sequenced was peripheral blood or thyroid tissue (not recorded which). The origin of the receptors is a woman younger than 35 with Graves' hyperthyroidism.

The rearrangement links TRBV29-1 to TRBJ2-7; D is tentatively TRBD1 or TRBD2 (5 bases each). CDR3 length: 11 residues. V was clipped by 8 bases and J by 3 bases, with 11 bases between them. Per the germline V gene, CDR1 is SQVTM and CDR2 is ANQGSEA. The CDR3 DNA reads TGCAGCAACCGGGGCGACTACGAGCAGTACTTC. It yields the protein CSNRGDYEQYF.

The CDR3 DNA reads TGTGCCAGCCTTAGACAAGGGAGGAGGCAAGAGACCCAGTACTTC. Encoded protein: CASLRQGRRQETQYF. The chain carries TRBV2 and TRBJ2-5; the D gene is possibly TRBD2 (6 bases). Germline lookup yields CDR1 SNHLY and CDR2 FYNNEI. CDR3 length: 15 residues. With 8 bases removed from V and 2 bases from J, the gap between germline ends came to 18 bases.

V and J are TRBV29-1 and TRBJ2-7, with D perhaps matching TRBD2 (7 bases). The CDR3 sequence is 15 residues long. In germline, CDR1 is SQVTM, CDR2 ANQGSEA. V was pared by 6 bases and J by 3 bases, with 21 bases between. The CDR3 coding sequence is TGCAGCGTAACGCCGGGGGGCGGATTCATCTACGAGCAGTACTTC. Translated, it gives CSVTPGGGFIYEQYF.

This clonotype has more than one count but fewer than ten. This chain links TRBV7-8 with TRBJ2-5; either TRBD1 or TRBD2 may supply D (5 bases each). Per the germline V gene, CDR1 is SGHVS and CDR2 is FQNEAQ. Trimming cost V 5 bases and J 14 bases, with 18 bases left between them. The CDR3 runs to 12 residues. CDR3 residues: CASSQGTIRIYF. Written as DNA, the CDR3 is TGTGCCAGCAGCCAAGGGACCATCCGGATATACTTC.

Comments on this clonotype: A junction boundary mismatches the germline segment, possibly from a read error. The chain has TRBV5-1 and TRBJ1-1; D perhaps matches TRBD1 (5 bases). Germline CDR1 reads SGHRS; CDR2 reads YFSETQ. The CDR3 is 14 amino acids. The CDR3 is CASRAIGIRTEAFF. The CDR3 DNA is TGTGCCAGCAGGGCCATAGGAATAAGAACTGAAGCTTTCTTT.

This chain links TRBV7-2 with TRBJ1-4; D is ambiguous. CDR3 length: 16 amino acids. V dropped 5 bases and J dropped 3 bases, with 16 bases sitting between them. In germline, CDR1 is SGHTA, CDR2 FQGNSA. The CDR3 region is CASSQDFGIANEKLFF. The DNA of the CDR3 is TGTGCCAGCAGCCAAGATTTTGGGATAGCTAATGAAAAACTGTTTTTT.

About this clonotype: Only one base separates this from a far larger clonotype, so it likely reflects a read error. This chain uses TRBV7-8 with TRBJ1-1; D remains unclear. CDR3 length equals 14 residues. Germline V CDR1 and CDR2: SGHVS, FQNEAQ. The CDR3 DNA is TGTGCCAGCAGCTTAGCGCGCGGGAACGCTGAAGCTTTCTTT. It translates to CASSLARGNAEAFF.

The chain recombines TRBV7-8 with TRBJ1-5; TRBD1 matches at 9 bases. V shed 4 bases and J 0 bases; nucleotides not matched to a gene: 4. This CDR3 contains 16 residues. In germline, CDR1 is SGHVS, CDR2 FQNEAQ. The CDR3: CASSSRQGDSNQPQHF. CDR3 coding DNA: TGTGCCAGCAGCTCTCGACAGGGGGATAGCAATCAGCCCCAGCATTTT.

This clonotype turned up a few times. The rearrangement links TRBV4-1 to TRBJ2-7; TRBD1 matches at 11 bases. The V segment lost 0 bases and the J segment 5 bases; nucleotides outside the gene matches: 0. Germline-derived CDR1 and CDR2 are MGHRA and YSYEKL. The CDR3 loop spans 14 amino acids. CDR3 sequence: CASSQEGQGDEQYF. The CDR3 coding sequence is TGCGCCAGCAGCCAAGAGGGACAGGGGGACGAGCAGTACTTC.

CDR3 in amino acids: CASSDRGASQPQHF. As DNA, the CDR3 is TGTGCCAGCAGTGACAGAGGGGCCAGTCAGCCCCAGCATTTT. The gene calls are TRBV2 and TRBJ1-5; D perhaps matches TRBD1 (5 bases). Trimming stripped 3 bases from V and 6 bases from J, with 12 bases between. The CDR3 length is 14 residues. CDR1 is SNHLY, CDR2 FYNNEI, per germline.

V usage is TRBV6-5 and J usage is TRBJ1-5; D is ambiguous. This CDR3 is 13 amino acids long. The germline gives CDR1 MNHEY, CDR2 SVGAGI. V lost 2 bases, J lost 6 bases, and 8 bases lay in between. CDR3 nucleotides: TGTGCCAGCAGTTACGACGGGGTTCAGCCCCAGCATTTT. Translated: CASSYDGVQPQHF.

This clonotype was recorded many times. The chain joins TRBV7-9 to TRBJ2-5, with 7 bases fitting TRBD2. After removal of 5 bases from V and 5 bases from J, the junction contained 5 bases not matched to a gene. The CDR3 is 13 amino acids. Germline-derived CDR1 and CDR2 are SEHNR and FQNEAQ (reference sequence). CDR3 sequence reads: CASSGRGGETQYF. The DNA of the CDR3 is TGTGCCAGCAGCGGGCGGGGAGGGGAGACCCAGTACTTC.

This clonotype has a handful of counts. V and J are TRBV19 and TRBJ1-5; tentative D call: TRBD1 (6 bases). CDR1 and CDR2 from the germline V gene are LNHDA and SQIVND (reference sequence). Trimming cost V 6 bases and J 1 base, with 13 bases left between them. CDR3 length equals 15 residues. This chain's CDR3 is CASRTQGSSNQPQHF. The CDR3 DNA is TGTGCCAGTAGAACCCAGGGGTCGAGCAATCAGCCCCAGCATTTT. Full variable domain (outside the CDR3, taken from reference TRBV19 and TRBJ1-5): DGGITQSPKYLFRKEGQNVTLSCEQNLNHDAMYWYRQDPGQGLRLIYYSQIVNDFQKGDIAEGYSVSREKKESFPLTVTSAQKNPTAFYLCASRTQGSSNQPQHFGDGTRLSIL.

This clonotype was observed many times. J is TRBJ2-5 and V is TRBV7-8; no firm D call. The V gene lost 5 bases and the J gene lost 5 bases, with 12 bases spanning the gap. This CDR3 is 13 amino acids long. CDR1 and CDR2 (germline): SGHVS, FQNEAQ. Here the CDR3 DNA reads TGTGCCAGCAGCCATGAAACCTGGGAGACCCAGTACTTC. This gives the protein CASSHETWETQYF. Together with reference TRBV7-8 and TRBJ2-5, the CDR3 gives the full variable domain: GAGVSQSPRYKVAKRGQDVALRCDPISGHVSLFWYQQALGQGPEFLTYFQNEAQLDKSGLPSDRFFAERPEGSVSTLKIQRTQQEDSAVYLCASSHETWETQYFGPGTRLLVL.

Details on this clonotype: One end of the junction does not line up with germline, which may come from a read error. The chain employs TRBV24-1 and TRBJ2-5, with TRBD2 as a possible D gene (5 bases). This CDR3 comprises 16 residues. Germline V lookup: CDR1 KGHDR, CDR2 SFDVKD. The CDR3 coding sequence is TGTGCCAGCAGTTTAAACCCCGGAGGACTGGAAGAGACCCAGTACTTC. Its protein is CASSLNPGGLEETQYF.

This clonotype was detected only a few times. The chain has TRBV7-9 and TRBJ2-5; TRBD2 aligns across 10 bases. This CDR3 spans 17 amino acids. The germline CDR1 and CDR2 sequences are SEHNR and FQNEAQ (reference sequence). V trimming: 3 bases; J trimming: 2 bases; junction bases outside the gene matches: 9. The CDR3 nucleotides are TGTGCCAGCAGCTTCCGTCTAGCGGGAGATCCTCAAGAGACCCAGTACTTC. It codes for CASSFRLAGDPQETQYF.

V and J are TRBV29-1 and TRBJ2-7, with 9 bases fitting TRBD2. This CDR3 comprises 13 residues. Germline CDR1 and CDR2: SQVTM and ANQGSEA. With V trimmed by 7 bases and J by 1 base, 5 bases remained unmatched. CDR3 nucleotides: TGCAGCGGAGAGCGGGAGGCGTCCTACGAGCAGTACTTC. The encoded protein is CSGEREASYEQYF.

This clonotype was counted many times. CDR3 protein: CASSPDRGYEQYF. The CDR3 nucleotides are TGTGCCAGCAGTCCCGACAGGGGATACGAGCAGTACTTC. The rearrangement joins TRBV7-9 to TRBJ2-7; 8 nucleotides match TRBD1. In germline, CDR1 is SEHNR, CDR2 FQNEAQ (reference sequence). V gave up 6 bases and J gave up 4 bases; unmatched junction bases: 5. CDR3 size: 13 residues.

This chain connects TRBV24-1 to TRBJ1-1; 7 bases are shared with TRBD1. The germline CDR1 and CDR2 sequences are KGHDR and SFDVKD. V was pared by 4 bases and J by 14 bases, with 9 bases of the junction left unmatched. The CDR3 covers 12 residues. The CDR3 DNA reads as TGTGCCACCAGTGAGAGACCGGGGGGACAGTTCTTT. Encoded protein: CATSERPGGQFF.

This clonotype has at least ten counts. V gene TRBV29-1 combines with J gene TRBJ1-1; no definite D call. The CDR3 spans 13 residues. The germline gives CDR1 SQVTM, CDR2 ANQGSEA. Trimming removed 6 bases at V and 0 bases at J, with 11 bases between. The CDR3 protein is CSVALRLNTEAFF. The CDR3 DNA sequence: TGCAGCGTAGCTTTGAGACTGAACACTGAAGCTTTCTTT. Variable domain in full (rest from reference TRBV29-1 and TRBJ1-1): SAVISQKPSRDICQRGTSLTIQCQVDSQVTMMFWYRQQPGQSLTLIATANQGSEATYESGFVIDKFPISRPNLTFSTLTVSNMSPEDSSIYLCSVALRLNTEAFFGQGTRLTVV.

This rearrangement joins TRBV14 to TRBJ1-2; no definite D call. The V gene's germline CDR1 is SGHDN and CDR2 FVKESK. The CDR3 contains 15 residues. V lost 0 bases to trimming and J lost 5 bases, with 13 bases between them. CDR3 coding DNA: TGTGCCAGCAGCCAAGAATTATATGGGGAATATGGCTACACCTTC. Its translation: CASSQELYGEYGYTF.

This clonotype has a count of ten or more. This chain connects TRBV7-2 to TRBJ1-2; D might be TRBD1 (6 bases). Germline assignment: CDR1 SGHTA and CDR2 FQGNSA. Trimming removed 7 bases at V and 5 bases at J, with 8 bases between. The CDR3 contains 11 residues. The CDR3 is CASTTGYGYTF. The CDR3 DNA follows: TGTGCCAGCACAACAGGGTATGGCTACACCTTC.

This clonotype was counted ten times or more. This sequence joins TRBV7-8 and TRBJ1-4; TRBD1 might be the D (5 bases). Trimming removed 1 base from V and 7 bases from J, with 10 bases in between. Germline V gene lookup returns CDR1 SGHVS and CDR2 FQNEAQ. This CDR3 comprises 14 residues. The CDR3 DNA reads TGTGCCAGCAGCTTAGGAGGGACGGCTGAAAAACTGTTTTTT. Translating gives CASSLGGTAEKLFF.

In regard to this clonotype: Being one base from a much bigger clone, this may be a read error. The chain is built from TRBV7-2 and TRBJ1-6, with a weak D call TRBD1 (5 bases). The ends were cut back, 5 bases at V and 15 bases at J, with 11 bases in the middle. The CDR3 has 11 amino acids. The germline V gene encodes CDR1 SGHTA and CDR2 FQGNSA. The CDR3 DNA reads as TGTGCCAGCAGCGGGGGGACGAACCTCCACTTT. Its protein is CASSGGTNLHF.